This TCR beta chain was sequenced during a study of blood T cell repertoires in COVID-19. The protocol was immunoSEQ multiplex PCR, while the TCRdb copy is restricted to in-frame clones and leaves out a portion. In the table there are 350,000 to 550,000 clones, about 89% of which are singletons. CDR1 and CDR2 (germline): MNHEY, SVGAGI. CDR3 size: 14 residues. V dropped 6 bases and J dropped 3 bases, with 15 bases sitting between them. The rearrangement joins TRBV6-5 to TRBJ2-7, with a weak D call TRBD1 (6 bases). This clonotype was sampled from a woman aged 25 to 39 with acute or convalescent COVID-19. Material for sequencing was peripheral blood. CDR3 DNA sequence: TGTGCCAGCAGAGCGAACAGGGATCTCTACGAGCAGTACTTC. This translates into CASRANRDLYEQYF.